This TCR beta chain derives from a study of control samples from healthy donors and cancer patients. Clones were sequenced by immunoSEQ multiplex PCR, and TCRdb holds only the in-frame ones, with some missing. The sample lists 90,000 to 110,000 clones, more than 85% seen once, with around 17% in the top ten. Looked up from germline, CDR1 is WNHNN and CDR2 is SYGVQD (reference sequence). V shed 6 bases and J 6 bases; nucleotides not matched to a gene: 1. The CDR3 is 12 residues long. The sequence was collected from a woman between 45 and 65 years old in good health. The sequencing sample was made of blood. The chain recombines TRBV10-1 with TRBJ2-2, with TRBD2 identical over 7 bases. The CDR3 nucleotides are TGCGCCAGCAGCGGGAGGTCCGGGGAGCTGTTTTTT. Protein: CASSGRSGELFF.